The 5 T cell receptor beta chains presented below share a single source sample, sequenced in a study of blood T cells in healthy people across ages. A second PCR, run for about 7 to 11 cycles, used a sample-barcoded 5' primer plus a J-beta primer mix. TCRdb processed the 5' RACE reads anew with MiXCR; each CDR3 protein has one entry. Among roughly 2 million distinct CDR3 sequences listed, around half were seen once. Sequenced: blood. The receptor source for this set is a woman aged 40 to 50 in good health.

The DNA for the CDR3 is TGTGCCAGCAGTCAAACGGGACAGCACAACTATGGCTACACCTTC. It codes for CASSQTGQHNYGYTF. The chain joins TRBV6-2 or TRBV6-3 to TRBJ1-2; TRBD1 matches at 7 bases. The ends lost 5 bases at V and 2 bases at J; junction bases unmatched: 8. This CDR3 has 15 residues. CDR1 and CDR2 (germline): MNHEY, SVGEGT.

This rearrangement joins TRBV11-2 to TRBJ1-2; D perhaps matches TRBD1 (6 bases). From germline, CDR1 is SGHAT and CDR2 FQNNGV. Trimming left V 10 bases short and J 2 bases short, with 17 bases between. This CDR3 has 14 amino acids. Here the CDR3 DNA reads TGTGCCATCCGAACAGGGAGGGAGAACTATGGCTACACCTTC. It encodes CAIRTGRENYGYTF.

The sample holds a few counts of this clonotype. The chain has TRBV20-1 and TRBJ2-4; D possibly corresponds to TRBD2 (6 bases). The tail of the sequence fits TRBJ2-7 better, so the J call may be wrong. CDR1 is DFQATT and CDR2 is SNEGSKA in the germline V gene (reference sequence). CDR3 length equals 14 residues. DNA for the CDR3: TGCAGTGCTAGAATCGGGGGATTGGACTACGAGCAGTACTTC. As protein: CSARIGGLDYEQYF.

In nucleotides, the CDR3 is TGTGCCAGCAGTTACTCCTCACCGGCTAACTATGGCTACACCTTC. It is translated as CASSYSSPANYGYTF. The chain joins TRBV6-5 to TRBJ1-2; no firm D call. Germline V lookup: CDR1 MNHEY, CDR2 SVGAGI. The CDR3 has 15 amino acids. Trimming shortened V by 0 bases and J by 0 bases, and 8 bases separated the two germline ends.

This rearrangement joins TRBV28 to TRBJ2-1; a possible D gene is TRBD2 (5 bases). Per germline, CDR1 MDHEN and CDR2 SYDVKM. The CDR3 is made up of 12 amino acids. Trimming removed 6 bases from V and 10 bases from J, with 13 bases in between. This chain's CDR3 is CASRTLVAEQFF. The CDR3, as DNA: TGTGCCAGCAGGACTCTAGTAGCGGAGCAGTTCTTC.